This T cell receptor (beta chain) was obtained from a study of blood T cell repertoires in COVID-19. Background on the study: Acute and convalescent COVID-19 specimens originated in the United States, Italy and Spain. PBMCs, B-cell-depleted T cells, or T cells provided the cDNA or gDNA that made up the material.

Original methodology: The authors estimated nucleated cell counts from reference gene primer amplification. Using immunoSEQ multiplex PCR, the repertoire was profiled, and TCRdb retains in-frame clones only, with some absent. V and J calls and clone size come straight from that table; D and trimming were deduced from the DNA. The sample has 100,000 to 150,000 clones, almost 90% seen once. The trim removed 2 bases at V and 0 bases at J, leaving 8 bases unmatched. Germline V gene data show CDR1 as SGHKS and CDR2 as YYEKEE (reference sequence). The length of the CDR3 is 16 residues. This receptor was obtained from a woman aged 45-65 years with active or convalescent COVID-19. Source material: peripheral blood. The chain joins TRBV5-5 to TRBJ2-7; 7 bases map to TRBD1. The CDR3 nucleotides are TGTGCCAGCAGCTTCTATCCAACAGGGGACTCCTACGAGCAGTACTTC. Protein sequence: CASSFYPTGDSYEQYF.